A single TCR beta chain is shown here with its context. The data were taken from a study of technical replicates of blood from several donors. This CDR3 comprises 12 residues. V lost 7 bases to trimming and J lost 2 bases, with 9 bases between them. Germline V gene data show CDR1 as SNHLY and CDR2 as FYNNEI. Libraries were prepared by immunoSEQ multiplex PCR; TCRdb keeps only in-frame clonotypes and omits some of them. The table lists 12,000 or so clones, roughly 95% of them singletons. The sequenced sample was PBMCs. The V call is TRBV2, the J call TRBJ2-7, with a tentative D call TRBD2 (7 bases). This receptor was obtained from a human donor in good health. The CDR3 spells CASKGGTYEQYF. The CDR3 DNA reads as TGTGCCAGCAAGGGGGGGACCTACGAGCAGTACTTC.